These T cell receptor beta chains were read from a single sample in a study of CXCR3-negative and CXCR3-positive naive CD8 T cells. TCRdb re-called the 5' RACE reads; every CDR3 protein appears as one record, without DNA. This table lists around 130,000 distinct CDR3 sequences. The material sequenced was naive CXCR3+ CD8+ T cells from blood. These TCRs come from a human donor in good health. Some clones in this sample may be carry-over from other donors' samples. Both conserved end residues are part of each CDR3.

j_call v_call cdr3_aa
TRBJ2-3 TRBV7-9 CASSLWYSTDTQYF
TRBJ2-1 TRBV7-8 CASSSSLGSYNEQFF
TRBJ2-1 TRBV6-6 CASSYRGGDEQFF
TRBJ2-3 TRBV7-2 CARTTSGSSDTQYF
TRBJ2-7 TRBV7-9 CASTSDYSYEQYF
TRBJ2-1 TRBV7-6 CASSFDRDRGGGEQFF
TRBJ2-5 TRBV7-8 CASSVPGQIPQTQYF
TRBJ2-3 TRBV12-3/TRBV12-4 CASSQVAGALTDTQYF
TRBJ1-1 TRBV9 CASSAPTGHEAFF
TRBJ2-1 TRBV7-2 CASSPGLSGDEQFF
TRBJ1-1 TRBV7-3 CASSRDFNTEAFF
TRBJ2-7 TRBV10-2 CASIGSLARSYEQHF
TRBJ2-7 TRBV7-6 CASSLALAGGQKEQYF
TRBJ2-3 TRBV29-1 CSAIGPWGAATQYF
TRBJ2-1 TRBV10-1 CASSPLGHYNEQFF
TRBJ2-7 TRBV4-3 CASSQDSTGTSYEQYF
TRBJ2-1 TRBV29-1 CSVRDPSSYNEQFF
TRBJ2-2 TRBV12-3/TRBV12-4 CASSLDNDRGRGGELFF